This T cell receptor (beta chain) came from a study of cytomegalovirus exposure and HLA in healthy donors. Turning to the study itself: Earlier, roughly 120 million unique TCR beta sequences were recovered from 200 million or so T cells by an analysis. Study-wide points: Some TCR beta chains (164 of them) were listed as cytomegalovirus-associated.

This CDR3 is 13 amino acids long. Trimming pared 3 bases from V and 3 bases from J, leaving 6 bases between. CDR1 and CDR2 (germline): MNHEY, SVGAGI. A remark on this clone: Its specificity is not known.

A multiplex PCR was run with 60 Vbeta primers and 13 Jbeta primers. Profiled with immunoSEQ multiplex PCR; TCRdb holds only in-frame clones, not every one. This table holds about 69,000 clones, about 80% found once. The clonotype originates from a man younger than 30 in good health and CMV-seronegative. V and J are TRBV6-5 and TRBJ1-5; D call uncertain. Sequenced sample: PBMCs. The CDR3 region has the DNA TGTGCCAGCAGTTATAACTACAATCAGCCCCAGCATTTT. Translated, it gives CASSYNYNQPQHF.